This T cell receptor beta chain derives from a study of cytomegalovirus exposure and HLA in healthy donors. Study results and caveats: Per a prior analysis, the majority of TCR beta V segments were productive roughly 87% or roughly 30% of the time. Judged likely to be a sequencing artifact was a cluster of highly shared sequence variants. The authors later found TCR association rates varying by HLA locus, with DRB1 most and HLA-C fewest.

Primers included in the PCR were 60 Vbeta and 13 Jbeta primers. In the original workflow: Later work found tens of millions of unique TCR beta chains, with 9.5 million to 12 million shared. Using immunoSEQ multiplex PCR, the repertoire was profiled, and TCRdb retains in-frame clones only, with some absent. V and J calls and clone size are as listed in that table; D and trimming were resolved from the DNA. The sample has about 59,000 clones, 80% seen once; the top ten hold roughly 3.5%. With respect to this clone: Its cognate antigen is unknown.

CDR3 length equals 10 residues. V shed 8 bases and J shed 6 bases, with 8 bases lying between them. Germline V gene data show CDR1 as MDHEN and CDR2 as SYDVKM. The source is a woman between 35 and 50 years old in good health and CMV-seronegative. The chain is built from TRBV28 and TRBJ2-7, with D perhaps matching TRBD1 (6 bases). The sequenced sample consisted of PBMCs. Here the CDR3 reads CASSQGEQYF. DNA of the CDR3: TGTGCCAGCTCACAGGGCGAGCAGTACTTC.